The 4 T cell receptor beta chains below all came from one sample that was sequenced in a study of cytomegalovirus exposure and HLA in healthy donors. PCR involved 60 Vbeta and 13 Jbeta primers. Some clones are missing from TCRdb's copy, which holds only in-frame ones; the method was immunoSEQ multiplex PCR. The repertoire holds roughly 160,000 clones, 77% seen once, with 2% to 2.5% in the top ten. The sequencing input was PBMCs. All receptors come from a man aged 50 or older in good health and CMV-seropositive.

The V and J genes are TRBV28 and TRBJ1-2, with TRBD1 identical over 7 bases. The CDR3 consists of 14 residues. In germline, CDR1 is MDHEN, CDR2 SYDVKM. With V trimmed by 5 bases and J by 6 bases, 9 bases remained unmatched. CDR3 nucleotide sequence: TGTGCCAGCAGTGCCGGGCCAGGGGGTGATGGCTACACCTTC. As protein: CASSAGPGGDGYTF.

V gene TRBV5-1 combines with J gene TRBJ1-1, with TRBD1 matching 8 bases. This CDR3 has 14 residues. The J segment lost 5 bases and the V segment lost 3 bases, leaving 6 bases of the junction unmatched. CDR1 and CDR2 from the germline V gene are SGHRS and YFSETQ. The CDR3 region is CASSSSGGNTEAFF. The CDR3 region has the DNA TGCGCCAGCAGCTCGTCAGGGGGCAATACTGAAGCTTTCTTT.

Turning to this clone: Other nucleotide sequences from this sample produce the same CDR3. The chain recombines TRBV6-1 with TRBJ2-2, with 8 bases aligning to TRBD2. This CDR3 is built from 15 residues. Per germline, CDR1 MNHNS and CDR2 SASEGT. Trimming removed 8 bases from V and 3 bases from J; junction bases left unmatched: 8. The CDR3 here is CASPPRGGYTGELFF. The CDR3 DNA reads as TGTGCCAGCCCCCCCCGGGGGGGCTACACCGGGGAGCTGTTTTTT.

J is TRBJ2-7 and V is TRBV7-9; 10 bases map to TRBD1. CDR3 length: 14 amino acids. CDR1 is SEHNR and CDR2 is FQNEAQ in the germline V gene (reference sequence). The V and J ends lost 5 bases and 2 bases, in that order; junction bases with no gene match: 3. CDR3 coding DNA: TGTGCCAGCAGCCTGGACAGGGGGACCTACGAGCAGTACTTC. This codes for CASSLDRGTYEQYF.